Listed below are T cell receptor beta chains from one sample, sequenced in a study of shared clonotypes between healthy human individuals. Clones were sequenced by immunoSEQ multiplex PCR, and TCRdb holds only the in-frame ones, with some missing. The table includes about 750,000 clones, about 92% detected once. The source material was naive CD8+ T cells sorted from blood. The receptors were gathered from a man younger than 40 in good health. Each CDR3 is given with its conserved first and last residue. The D gene is left open where the match is weak. Only some rows state a clone size, as once, few, many or a class for expanded clones.

TRBD2	-	TRBJ2-2	TRBV28	TGTGCCAGCAGTTTAAGTCTACTAGCGGGAGGCCAGGCCGGGGAGCTGTTTTTT	CASSLSLLAGGQAGELFF
-	-	TRBJ2-3	TRBV16	TGTGCCAGCAGCCCTAGGTTTGATGGCACAGATACGCAGTATTTT	CASSPRFDGTDTQYF
TRBD2	once	TRBJ2-1	TRBV7-9	TGTGCCAGCAGCTTTGAGAGCGGGACTATCTACAATGAGCAGTTCTTC	CASSFESGTIYNEQFF
-	-	TRBJ2-7	TRBV2	TGTGCCAGCATCAGGCCAGTAACCTACGAGCAGTACTTC	CASIRPVTYEQYF
TRBD1	-	TRBJ2-7	TRBV27	TGTGCCAGCAGTTTAGTGGGGACAGGGGGTACCTCCTACGAGCAGTACTTC	CASSLVGTGGTSYEQYF
-	once	TRBJ2-3	TRBV2	TGTGCCAGCAGTGAAGACGTGTTAGACCCGGCTGGCAGGGATACGCAGTATTTT	CASSEDVLDPAGRDTQYF
-	-	TRBJ2-5	TRBV7-8	TGTGCCAGCAGCTTAGTCGTGACTCGGGAGACCCAGTACTTC	CASSLVVTRETQYF
-	-	TRBJ2-7	TRBV27	TGTGCCAGCAGTACATCGATACCGCCACCGGGAGAGCAGTACTTC	CASSTSIPPPGEQYF
TRBD1	-	TRBJ1-2	TRBV7-9	TGTGCCAGCAGCTTAGGTTTGGCAGGGGGTTCTCGTGGCTACACCTTC	CASSLGLAGGSRGYTF
-	-	TRBJ2-7	TRBV11-2	TGTGCCAGCAGCCCCTCGGACGGGTCCTACGAGCAGTACTTC	CASSPSDGSYEQYF
TRBD1	-	TRBJ1-1	TRBV6-5	TGTGCCAGCAGCCCGACAGGGGGTTGGACTGAAGCTTTCTTT	CASSPTGGWTEAFF
TRBD1	-	TRBJ1-4	TRBV7-8	TGTGCCAGCAGCATCCGGACAGGTTCGGTTGAAAAACTGTTTTTT	CASSIRTGSVEKLFF
-	-	TRBJ2-3	TRBV2	TGTGCCGGCCAAGAGATTTCTAGCACAGATACGCAGTATTTT	CAGQEISSTDTQYF
TRBD2	-	TRBJ2-7	TRBV7-8	TGTGCCAGCAGCTTAACCCGACTAGCGGGGGTCGAGCAGTACTTC	CASSLTRLAGVEQYF
-	once	TRBJ2-2	TRBV27	TGTGCCAGTAAGGAGGGGGCCGGGGAGCTGTTTTTT	CASKEGAGELFF